This T cell receptor beta chain was observed in a study of CXCR3-negative and CXCR3-positive naive CD8 T cells. Every CD8+ subset sample held about 280,000 flow-sorted cells, done in triplicate. The CDR3 has 18 residues. Germline lookup yields CDR1 MDHEN and CDR2 SYDVKM. Through 5' RACE with UMI labels, the TRB cDNA libraries were prepared. From its re-call of the 5' RACE reads, TCRdb lists each CDR3 protein once, without DNA. The table lists 100,000 to 150,000 distinct CDR3 sequences. Sequenced material: naive CXCR3- CD8+ T cells from blood. The subset was: CD45RO-CCR7+CD27+CD95- naive CD8+ T cells lacking CXCR3 (TNR3-). This sequence originates from a human donor in good health. Some clones in this sample may be carry-over from other donors' samples. V usage is TRBV28 and J usage is TRBJ2-4; no DNA is available, so the TRBD1 call from TCRdb remains unchecked. The CDR3 region is CASSPIYSADRAKNIQYF. Full variable domain (remainder filled in from reference TRBV28 and TRBJ2-4): DVKVTQSSRYLVKRTGEKVFLECVQDMDHENMFWYRQDPGLGLRLIYFSYDVKMKEKGDIPEGYSVSREKKERFSLILESASTNQTSMYLCASSPIYSADRAKNIQYFGAGTRLSVL.